This T cell receptor beta chain stems from a study of regulatory T cells in long-lasting Graves disease. Libraries of TCR beta came from iRepertoire HTBI primers plus Arm-PCR of CDR3 regions. TCRdb reprocessed the multiplex PCR reads via MiXCR and lists one record per CDR3 protein. The sample contains roughly 400,000 distinct CDR3 sequences, roughly 21% of which appear only once. Sample time point: persistent/refractory GD, antithyroid drugs over 5 years with positive TRAb. The TCR library was made from RNA that had been extracted from PBMCs in TRIzol. CDR1 is MNHEY and CDR2 is SMNVEV in the germline V gene (reference sequence). This CDR3 region has 18 residues. Trimming stripped 7 bases from V and 0 bases from J, with 21 bases between.

V and J are TRBV27 and TRBJ2-2, with a tentative D call TRBD1 (8 bases). Here the sequenced sample was peripheral blood mononuclear cells (PBMCs), taken when the disease was refractory, from a patient treated with antithyroid drugs. This TCR came from a female donor with Graves disease. The CDR3 sequence: CASKSAGQAPPNTGELFF. The CDR3 nucleotides are TGTGCCAGCAAGTCAGCGGGACAGGCCCCTCCGAACACCGGGGAGCTGTTTTTT.